Presented here are 13 T cell receptor beta chains from one specimen sequenced in a study of beta chain features in type 1 diabetes. The authors reverse transcribed all of the isolated RNA, so sequencing captured expressed TCRB transcripts. Method: immunoSEQ multiplex PCR; TCRdb's copy keeps in-frame clones and lacks some. Of 250,000 or so clones listed, 68% are singletons. The sequenced sample consisted of naive CD4+ T cells from blood. Receptors were obtained from a man between 25 and 39 years old in good health.

The V gene is TRBV4-3, the J gene TRBJ2-1; D not certain. V was shortened by 3 bases and J by 7 bases, with 7 bases between the two germline ends. The CDR3 loop spans 12 amino acids. Germline CDR1 LGHNA, CDR2 YSLEER. CDR3 bases: TGCGCCAGCAGCCACACCTTGAATGAGCAGTTCTTC. This codes for CASSHTLNEQFF.

As to this clone: At the DNA level, this CDR3 is encoded by other sequences in the same sample as well. The chain links TRBV2 to TRBJ2-5; no definite D call. CDR1 SNHLY and CDR2 FYNNEI come from the germline V gene. CDR3 length: 10 residues. With 5 bases removed from V and 4 bases from J, the gap between germline ends came to 2 bases. Here the CDR3 reads CASSLETQYF. The CDR3, as DNA: TGTGCCAGCAGTCTAGAGACCCAGTACTTC.

The chain joins TRBV29-1 to TRBJ2-5; D is unresolved. Germline CDR1 is SQVTM and CDR2 is ANQGSEA. V shed 4 bases and J shed 3 bases, with 9 bases lying between them. This CDR3 region has 12 residues. DNA of the CDR3: TGCAGCGTTGGTGGGATGGAAGAGACCCAGTACTTC. Its translation is CSVGGMEETQYF.

The chain recombines TRBV29-1 with TRBJ2-1, with 12 positions matching TRBD2. Germline V gene sequence: CDR1 SQVTM, CDR2 ANQGSEA. This CDR3 contains 15 residues. V shed 3 bases and J 7 bases; nucleotides not matched to a gene: 7. CDR3 residues: CSVEWLAGGPNEQFF. CDR3 DNA: TGCAGCGTTGAGTGGCTAGCGGGAGGGCCGAATGAGCAGTTCTTC.

The chain has TRBV7-9 and TRBJ2-3; 8 bases are shared with TRBD2. V gave up 8 bases and J gave up 4 bases; unmatched junction bases: 2. Germline CDR1 reads SEHNR; CDR2 reads FQNEAQ (reference sequence). The CDR3 loop spans 12 amino acids. The CDR3 coding sequence is TGTGCCAGCGGCGGGAGGTCAGATACGCAGTATTTT. Encoded protein: CASGGRSDTQYF.

The V call is TRBV9, the J call TRBJ2-7, with D perhaps matching TRBD1 (5 bases). CDR1 and CDR2 from the germline V gene are SGDLS and YYNGEE. This CDR3 is built from 14 residues. The V and J ends lost 0 bases and 2 bases respectively, with 9 bases between them. In DNA form, the CDR3 reads TGTGCCAGCAGCGTAGGACAGAACCCCTACGAGCAGTACTTC. Its protein is CASSVGQNPYEQYF.

This sequence joins TRBV30 and TRBJ2-3, with D tentatively TRBD1 or TRBD2 (6 bases each). This CDR3 comprises 14 residues. The V end lost 0 bases, the J end lost 4 bases, and 11 bases lay between the germline ends. Per germline, CDR1 GTSNPN and CDR2 SVGIG (reference sequence). In DNA, the CDR3 is TGTGCCTGGAGTGTAGGGGGGTTCTCAGATACGCAGTATTTT. Encoded protein: CAWSVGGFSDTQYF.

The chain has TRBV27 and TRBJ1-5; 7 bases are a match to TRBD1. With 5 bases clipped from V and 0 bases from J, the junction kept 4 bases outside the gene matches. Looked up from germline, CDR1 is MNHEY and CDR2 is SMNVEV (reference sequence). The CDR3 runs 15 residues. As DNA, the CDR3 is TGTGCCAGCAGTCCGGGACAGAATAGCAATCAGCCCCAGCATTTT. Its protein is CASSPGQNSNQPQHF.

This chain connects TRBV10-3 to TRBJ2-1, with D maybe TRBD2 (7 bases). The CDR3 spans 17 residues. The V gene's germline CDR1 is ENHRY and CDR2 SYGVKD. V was clipped by 8 bases and J by 2 bases, with 22 bases between them. CDR3 in amino acids: CAISRARLAGAYNEQFF. The CDR3 DNA reads TGTGCCATCTCGCGGGCTAGACTAGCAGGGGCCTACAATGAGCAGTTCTTC.

This clone came up a few times. This sequence joins TRBV30 and TRBJ2-4, with TRBD1 matching over 7 bases. V shed 4 bases and J 7 bases; nucleotides not matched to a gene: 7. The CDR3 extends over 13 amino acids. Germline CDR1 and CDR2: GTSNPN and SVGIG (reference sequence). In DNA, the CDR3 is TGTGCCTGGATGACGGGACAGAAGAACATTCAGTACTTC. Protein product: CAWMTGQKNIQYF.

The sample holds a few counts of this clone. The CDR3 is CSTGQFPAYEQYF. The CDR3 coding sequence is TGCAGCACGGGACAGTTTCCCGCGTACGAGCAGTACTTC. This chain uses TRBV29-1 with TRBJ2-7, with 7 positions matching TRBD1. V was clipped by 8 bases and J by 4 bases; unmatched bases: 11. Per germline, CDR1 SQVTM and CDR2 ANQGSEA. The CDR3 is 13 residues long.

The genes are TRBV10-3 and TRBJ2-1, with TRBD2 matching 13 bases. V trimming: 7 bases; J trimming: 8 bases; junction bases outside the gene matches: 5. The germline V gene encodes CDR1 ENHRY and CDR2 SYGVKD. This CDR3 has 14 residues. CDR3 protein: CAITGLAGADEQFF. CDR3 coding DNA: TGTGCCATCACCGGACTAGCGGGAGCGGATGAGCAGTTCTTC.

V is TRBV30 and J is TRBJ1-2; D perhaps matches TRBD1 (5 bases). Germline CDR1 GTSNPN, CDR2 SVGIG (reference sequence). The CDR3 consists of 13 residues. V was clipped by 4 bases and J by 5 bases, with 14 bases between them. The CDR3 sequence: CAWKAGRGYGYTF. For the CDR3, the DNA is TGTGCCTGGAAGGCAGGGCGGGGGTATGGCTACACCTTC.